These 10 T cell receptor beta chains share one sample of origin, sequenced in a study of CD8+ T cells in alopecia areata. Noted treatment: oral pan-JAK inhibitor, 5-10 mg twice daily. RNA was extracted and reverse transcribed into cDNA as the sequencing template. The data were produced by immunoSEQ multiplex PCR, yet TCRdb's version contains in-frame clones alone and is incomplete. The table lists a few hundred thousand clones, around two fifths of them singletons. The sequencing used CD4+ T cells sorted from blood, collected at approximately week 34, from a patient treated with tofacitinib. The source of these receptors is a human donor with alopecia areata.

This clone was recorded a few times. The chain joins TRBV25-1 to TRBJ1-2; 8 positions agree with TRBD1. CDR1 and CDR2 (germline): MGHDK, SYGVNS. This CDR3 is built from 13 residues. V lost 9 bases and J lost 2; bases outside the gene matches: 5. The CDR3: CASKGQENYGYTF. The CDR3 nucleotides are TGTGCCAGTAAGGGACAGGAGAACTATGGCTACACCTTC.

The J gene is TRBJ1-2, the V gene TRBV29-1, with 7 bases that match TRBD1. The germline V gene has CDR1 SQVTM and CDR2 ANQGSEA. The CDR3 is made up of 12 amino acids. The trim removed 5 bases at V and 10 bases at J, leaving 10 bases unmatched. The CDR3 here is CSVSGGQKTYTF. CDR3 sequence (DNA): TGCAGCGTTTCTGGGGGACAGAAGACCTACACCTTC. The full variable domain, rest sourced from reference TRBV29-1 and TRBJ1-2, is SAVISQKPSRDICQRGTSLTIQCQVDSQVTMMFWYRQQPGQSLTLIATANQGSEATYESGFVIDKFPISRPNLTFSTLTVSNMSPEDSSIYLCSVSGGQKTYTFGSGTRLTVV.

This sequence joins TRBV4-1 and TRBJ2-7; TRBD1 agrees at 10 bases. CDR1 and CDR2 (germline): MGHRA, YSYEKL. The CDR3 sequence is 16 residues long. V trimming: 4 bases; J trimming: 2 bases; junction bases outside the gene matches: 8. In DNA form, the CDR3 reads TGCGCCAGCAGCCTGCAACGGGACAGGGGTACCTACGAGCAGTACTTC. Amino acid sequence: CASSLQRDRGTYEQYF.

There are a few counts of this clone. This chain connects TRBV19 to TRBJ1-2; 7 bases are shared with TRBD1. After removal of 7 bases from V and 3 bases from J, the junction contained 5 bases not matched to a gene. Germline CDR1 LNHDA, CDR2 SQIVND (reference sequence). CDR3 size: 13 residues. In DNA form, the CDR3 reads TGTGCCAGTATGCCGGGACAGCACTATGGCTACACCTTC. This translates into CASMPGQHYGYTF.

CDR3 coding DNA: TGTGCCAGCAGTGTCCCGACTAGCGGGGGGGCACCCCAGTACTTC. Translation gives CASSVPTSGGAPQYF. This sequence joins TRBV2 and TRBJ2-4; 14 bases agree with TRBD2. Looked up from germline, CDR1 is SNHLY and CDR2 is FYNNEI. Trimming took 4 bases from V and 13 from J; bases not matched to a gene: 9. The CDR3 loop spans 15 amino acids.

The sample holds a few counts of this clone. This chain links TRBV4-1 with TRBJ1-1; D gene uncertain. V was cut by 1 base and J by 9 bases, with 9 bases left in between. The CDR3 covers 12 residues. From germline, CDR1 is MGHRA and CDR2 YSYEKL. CDR3 sequence: CASSQVNGQAFF. The CDR3 DNA reads as TGCGCCAGCAGCCAAGTAAACGGACAAGCTTTCTTT.

This clone was recorded a few times. The J gene is TRBJ2-7, the V gene TRBV14, with a possible D match to TRBD2 (6 bases). Germline V gene data show CDR1 as SGHDN and CDR2 as FVKESK. The length of the CDR3 is 14 residues. The ends were cut back, 4 bases at V and 1 base at J, with 11 bases in the middle. DNA of the CDR3: TGTGCCAGCAGCCCATTGGGACTTTCCTACGAGCAGTACTTC. It specifies CASSPLGLSYEQYF.

A few counts support this clone. The chain is built from TRBV6-4 and TRBJ2-1; TRBD1 matches at 8 bases. Germline V lookup: CDR1 MRHNA, CDR2 SNTAGT. V lost 0 bases to trimming and J lost 2 bases; unmatched junction nucleotides: 3. This CDR3 comprises 16 residues. CDR3 protein: CASSDSGRGPYNEQFF. CDR3 DNA: TGTGCCAGCAGTGACTCGGGCAGGGGGCCCTACAATGAGCAGTTCTTC.

The rearrangement links TRBV30 to TRBJ1-2, with D unresolved. This CDR3 is built from 13 residues. The germline V gene encodes CDR1 GTSNPN and CDR2 SVGIG (reference sequence). V lost 0 bases, J lost 0 bases, and 5 bases lay in between. CDR3 residues: CAWSVGTNYGYTF. The CDR3 DNA follows: TGTGCCTGGAGTGTAGGTACTAACTATGGCTACACCTTC.

The J gene is TRBJ1-2, the V gene TRBV6-1, with TRBD1 matching 10 bases. The CDR3 consists of 15 residues. Germline-derived CDR1 and CDR2 are MNHNS and SASEGT. Losses at the gene ends were 7 bases for V and 0 bases for J; bases not matched to a gene: 5. CDR3 amino acids: CASTGTGVANYGYTF. The CDR3 DNA reads TGTGCCAGCACCGGGACAGGGGTCGCTAACTATGGCTACACCTTC.